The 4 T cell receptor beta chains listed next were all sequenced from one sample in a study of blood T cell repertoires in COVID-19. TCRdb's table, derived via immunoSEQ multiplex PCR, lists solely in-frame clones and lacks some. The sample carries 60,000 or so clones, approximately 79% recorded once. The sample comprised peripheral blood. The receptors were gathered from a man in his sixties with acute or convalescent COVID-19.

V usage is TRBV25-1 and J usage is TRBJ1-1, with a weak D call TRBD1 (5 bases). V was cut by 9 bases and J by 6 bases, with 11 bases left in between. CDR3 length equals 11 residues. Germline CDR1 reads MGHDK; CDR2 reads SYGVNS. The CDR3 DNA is TGTGCCAGGATCGGGGGGGCTGAAGCTTTCTTT. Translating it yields CARIGGAEAFF.

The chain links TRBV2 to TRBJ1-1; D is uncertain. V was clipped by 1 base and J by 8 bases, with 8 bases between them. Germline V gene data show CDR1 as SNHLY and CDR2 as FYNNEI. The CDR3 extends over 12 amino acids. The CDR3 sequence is CASSEGWAEAFF. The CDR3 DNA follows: TGTGCCAGCAGTGAAGGTTGGGCAGAAGCTTTCTTT.

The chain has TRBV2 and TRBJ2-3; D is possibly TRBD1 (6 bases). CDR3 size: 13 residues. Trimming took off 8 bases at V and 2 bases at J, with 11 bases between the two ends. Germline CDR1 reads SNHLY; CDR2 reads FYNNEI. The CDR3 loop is CASQDRHTDTQYF. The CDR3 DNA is TGTGCCAGCCAAGACAGGCACACAGATACGCAGTATTTT.

CDR3 coding DNA: TGTGCCAGCAGCGTGACAGGGGGAAACACCATATATTTT. This codes for CASSVTGGNTIYF. The gene calls are TRBV7-3 and TRBJ1-3, with 7 bases lining up with TRBD1. Per germline, CDR1 SGHTA and CDR2 FQGTGA. V dropped 5 bases and J dropped 4; count of bases not matched to a gene: 2. The CDR3 contains 13 residues. The whole variable domain, remainder taken from reference TRBV7-3 and TRBJ1-3, is GAGVSQTPSNKVTEKGKYVELRCDPISGHTALYWYRQSLGQGPEFLIYFQGTGAADDSGLPNDRFFAVRPEGSVSTLKIQRTERGDSAVYLCASSVTGGNTIYFGEGSWLTVV.